Each of the 5 T cell receptor beta chains below was sequenced from the same sample in a study of spatial heterogeneity in lung cancer. Indicated time point: sample taken at primary tumor resection. Study-level results: One measure, the expanded intratumoral alpha and beta TCR count, tracked tumor mutation counts.

TCRdb recomputed calls from the 5' RACE reads with MiXCR, one row per CDR3 protein. The sample lists some 5,500 distinct CDR3 sequences, 12% to 15% seen once, with 10% to 12% in the top ten. No antigens are known for them. Sequenced here: lung tumor tissue, sampled at surgery. The origin of the receptors is a male donor with early-stage non-small cell lung cancer.

By sample share, this clonotype is medium-sized. This beta chain came through as a stray read in a library set up for alpha chains, and its size says little. This chain links TRBV5-6 with TRBJ1-1; D gene unclear. CDR1 is SGHDT, CDR2 YYEEEE, per germline. Trimming pared 4 bases from V and 1 base from J, leaving 8 bases between. The CDR3 runs to 13 residues. The CDR3 coding sequence is TGTGCCAGCAGCGTGGACTCGAACACTGAAGCTTTCTTT. This encodes CASSVDSNTEAFF. Using reference TRBV5-6 and TRBJ1-1 for the parts outside the CDR3, the full variable domain is DAGVTQSPTHLIKTRGQQVTLRCSPKSGHDTVSWYQQALGQGPQFIFQYYEEEERQRGNFPDRFSGHQFPNYSSELNVNALLLGDSALYLCASSVDSNTEAFFGQGTRLTVV.

Within the sample, this clonotype is medium-sized. This beta chain is a stray read from a library made for alpha chains; its abundance is not meaningful. The chain recombines TRBV5-1 with TRBJ2-5; 7 bases are a match to TRBD1. This CDR3 has 15 amino acids. From germline, CDR1 is SGHRS and CDR2 YFSETQ. V lost 3 bases, J lost 5 bases, and 10 bases stayed unmatched. The CDR3 DNA reads as TGCGCCAGCAGCTCCACAGGGGATCGGTCGGAGACCCAGTACTTC. Translated: CASSSTGDRSETQYF.

This clonotype counts as medium-sized. Since it is a stray read in a library aimed at alpha chains, this beta chain has a size that is not meaningful. This sequence joins TRBV28 and TRBJ2-4; D is unclear. Germline V gives CDR1 MDHEN, CDR2 SYDVKM. The ends were cut back, 6 bases at V and 0 bases at J, with 12 bases in the middle. The CDR3 has 15 amino acids. The CDR3 loop is CASSRYPLAKNIQYF. The CDR3 region has the DNA TGTGCCAGCAGCCGATATCCCCTAGCCAAAAACATTCAGTACTTC.

This clonotype was counted at least ten times. The library was prepared for alpha chains; this beta chain is a stray read, so its frequency means little. The rearrangement uses TRBV12-3 or TRBV12-4 and TRBJ2-7; possible D gene TRBD2, 5 bases. V lost 5 bases to trimming and J lost 4 bases, with 6 bases between them. The CDR3 loop spans 11 amino acids. For the CDR3, the DNA is TGTGCCAGCAGTCGGGGTTACGAGCAGTACTTC. Residues: CASSRGYEQYF.

The table lists this clonotype with many counts. Because this beta chain is a stray read in a library intended to capture alpha chains, its abundance should not be given much weight. This sequence joins TRBV18 and TRBJ2-7; no firm D call. V was pared by 6 bases and J by 6 bases, with 12 bases between. Germline CDR1 and CDR2: KGHSH and LQKENI. The CDR3 is 12 amino acids. CDR3 in amino acids: CASSTAGSEQYF. CDR3 nucleotides: TGTGCCAGCTCCACGGCAGGTAGCGAGCAGTACTTC.